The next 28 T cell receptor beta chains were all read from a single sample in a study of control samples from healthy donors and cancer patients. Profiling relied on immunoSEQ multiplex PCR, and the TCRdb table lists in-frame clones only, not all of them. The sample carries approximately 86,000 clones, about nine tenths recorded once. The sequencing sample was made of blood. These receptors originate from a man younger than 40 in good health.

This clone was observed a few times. The CDR3 protein is CASSQDGRAGNTIYF. CDR3 in DNA: TGTGCCAGCAGCCAAGATGGCAGGGCTGGAAACACCATATATTTT. The chain has TRBV14 and TRBJ1-3, with D possibly TRBD1 on 5 matching bases. V lost 0 bases, J lost 2 bases, and 8 bases lay in between. Germline CDR1 SGHDN, CDR2 FVKESK. There are 15 residues in the CDR3.

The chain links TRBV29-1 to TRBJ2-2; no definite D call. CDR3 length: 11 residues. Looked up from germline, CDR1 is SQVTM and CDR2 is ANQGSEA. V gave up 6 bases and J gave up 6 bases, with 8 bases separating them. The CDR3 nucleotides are TGCAGCGTCCCAGCCTCCGGGGAGCTGTTTTTT. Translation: CSVPASGELFF.

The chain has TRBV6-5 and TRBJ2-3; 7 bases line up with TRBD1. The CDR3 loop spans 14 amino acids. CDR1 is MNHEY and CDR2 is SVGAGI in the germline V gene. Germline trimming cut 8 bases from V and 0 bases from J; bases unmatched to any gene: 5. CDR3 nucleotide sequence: TGTGCCAGCGCCACAGGGGATAGCACAGATACGCAGTATTTT. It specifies CASATGDSTDTQYF.

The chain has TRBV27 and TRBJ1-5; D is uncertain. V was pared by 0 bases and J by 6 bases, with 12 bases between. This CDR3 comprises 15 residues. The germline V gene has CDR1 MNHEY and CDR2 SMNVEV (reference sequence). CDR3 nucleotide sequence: TGTGCCAGCAGTTTATCCACAGTGTGGGGTCAGCCCCAGCATTTT. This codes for CASSLSTVWGQPQHF.

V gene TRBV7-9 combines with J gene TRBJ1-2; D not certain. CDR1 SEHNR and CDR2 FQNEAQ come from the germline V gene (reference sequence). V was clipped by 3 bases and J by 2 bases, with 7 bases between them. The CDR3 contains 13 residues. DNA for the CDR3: TGTGCCAGCAGCTTCGGGCCCAACTATGGCTACACCTTC. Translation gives CASSFGPNYGYTF.

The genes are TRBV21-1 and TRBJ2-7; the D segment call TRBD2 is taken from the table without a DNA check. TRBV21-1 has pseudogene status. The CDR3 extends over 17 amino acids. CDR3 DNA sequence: TGTGCCAGCAGCAAAGATGTGGGGGAGCGGGGATCCTACGAGCAGTACTTC. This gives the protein CASSKDVGERGSYEQYF.

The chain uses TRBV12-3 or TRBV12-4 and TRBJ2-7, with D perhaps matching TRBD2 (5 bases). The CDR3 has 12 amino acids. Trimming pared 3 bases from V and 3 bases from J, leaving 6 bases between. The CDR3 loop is CASSFGNYEQYF. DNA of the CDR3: TGTGCCAGCAGTTTCGGGAACTACGAGCAGTACTTC.

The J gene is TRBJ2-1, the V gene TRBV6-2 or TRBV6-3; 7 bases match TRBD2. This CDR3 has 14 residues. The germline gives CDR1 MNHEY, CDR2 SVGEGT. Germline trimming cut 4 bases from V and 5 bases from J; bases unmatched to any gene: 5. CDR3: CASSSSTSDNEQFF. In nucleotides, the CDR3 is TGTGCCAGCAGTTCCTCTACTAGCGACAATGAGCAGTTCTTC.

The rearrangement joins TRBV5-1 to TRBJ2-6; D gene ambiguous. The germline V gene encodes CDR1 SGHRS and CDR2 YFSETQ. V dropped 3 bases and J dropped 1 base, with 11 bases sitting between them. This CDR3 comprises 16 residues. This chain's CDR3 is CASSSNPRSGANVLTF. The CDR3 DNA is TGCGCCAGCAGCTCGAACCCGCGTTCTGGGGCCAACGTCCTGACTTTC.

The DNA of the CDR3 is TGTGCCAGCAGCCGCACGGACAGGTCACAAGAGACCCAGTACTTC. Translation: CASSRTDRSQETQYF. V and J are TRBV4-2 and TRBJ2-5; 7 positions agree with TRBD1. Trimming removed 4 bases from V and 2 bases from J; junction bases left unmatched: 7. Germline V gene data show CDR1 as LGHNA and CDR2 as YNFKEQ. The CDR3 has 15 residues.

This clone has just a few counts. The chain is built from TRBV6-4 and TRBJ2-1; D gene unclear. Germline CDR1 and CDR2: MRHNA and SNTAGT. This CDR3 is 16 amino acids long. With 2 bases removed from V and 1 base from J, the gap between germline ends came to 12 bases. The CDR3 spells CASSDLPTASYNEQFF. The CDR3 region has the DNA TGTGCCAGCAGTGACCTCCCAACCGCTTCCTACAATGAGCAGTTCTTC.

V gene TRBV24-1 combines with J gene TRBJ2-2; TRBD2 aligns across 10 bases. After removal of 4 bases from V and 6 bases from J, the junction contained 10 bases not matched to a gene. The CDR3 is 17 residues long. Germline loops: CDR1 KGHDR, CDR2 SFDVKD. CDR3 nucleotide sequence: TGTGCCACCAGTGACCAGACTAGCGGGTCAGTTCCCGGGGAGCTGTTTTTT. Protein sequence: CATSDQTSGSVPGELFF.

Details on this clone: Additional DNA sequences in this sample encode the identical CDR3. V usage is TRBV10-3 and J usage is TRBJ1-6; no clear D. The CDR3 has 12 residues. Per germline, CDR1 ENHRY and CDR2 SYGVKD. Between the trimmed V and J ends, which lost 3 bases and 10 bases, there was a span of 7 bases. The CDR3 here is CAISEGPSPLHF. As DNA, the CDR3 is TGTGCCATCAGTGAAGGGCCCTCACCCCTCCACTTT.

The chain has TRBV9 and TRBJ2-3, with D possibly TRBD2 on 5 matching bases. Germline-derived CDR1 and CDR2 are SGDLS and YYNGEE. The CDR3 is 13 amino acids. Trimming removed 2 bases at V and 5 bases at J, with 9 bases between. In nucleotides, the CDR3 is TGTGCCAGCAGCGTCGGGGTTAGAGATACGCAGTATTTT. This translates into CASSVGVRDTQYF.

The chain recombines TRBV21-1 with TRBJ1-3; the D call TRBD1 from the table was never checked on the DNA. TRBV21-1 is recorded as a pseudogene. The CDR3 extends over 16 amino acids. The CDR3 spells CASSNYRFYSGNTIYF. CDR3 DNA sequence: TGTGCCAGCAGCAACTACAGGTTTTACTCTGGAAACACCATATATTTT.

CDR3 amino acids: CASSQAGRGLGVGETQYF. CDR3 coding DNA: TGTGCCAGCAGCCAAGCCGGGCGGGGGCTTGGAGTGGGGGAGACCCAGTACTTC. V and J are TRBV4-2 and TRBJ2-5; D is perhaps TRBD2 (7 bases). With 1 base removed from V and 5 bases from J, the gap between germline ends came to 23 bases. The CDR3 is 18 residues long. Per the germline V gene, CDR1 is LGHNA and CDR2 is YNFKEQ.

The CDR3 DNA sequence: TGTGCCAGCAGCTTGTGGGGGTTGGACAGCTATGGCTACACCTTC. Its protein is CASSLWGLDSYGYTF. This rearrangement joins TRBV5-4 to TRBJ1-2, with a weak D call TRBD1 (6 bases). Germline values: CDR1 SGHNT, CDR2 YYREEE (reference sequence). V was cut by 1 base and J by 4 bases, with 14 bases left in between. CDR3 size: 15 residues.

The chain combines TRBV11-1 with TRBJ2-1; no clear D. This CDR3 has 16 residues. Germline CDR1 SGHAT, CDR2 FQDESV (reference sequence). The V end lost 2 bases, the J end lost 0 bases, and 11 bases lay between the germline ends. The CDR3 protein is CASSLYGRSSYNEQFF. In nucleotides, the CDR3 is TGTGCCAGCAGCTTATACGGGCGGAGCTCCTACAATGAGCAGTTCTTC.

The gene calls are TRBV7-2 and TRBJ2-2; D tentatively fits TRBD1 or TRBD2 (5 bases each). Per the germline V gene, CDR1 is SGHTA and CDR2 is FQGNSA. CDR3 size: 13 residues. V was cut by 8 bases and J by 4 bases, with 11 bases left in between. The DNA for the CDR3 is TGTGCCAGCGGTGCAGGGACCACCGGGGAGCTGTTTTTT. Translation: CASGAGTTGELFF.

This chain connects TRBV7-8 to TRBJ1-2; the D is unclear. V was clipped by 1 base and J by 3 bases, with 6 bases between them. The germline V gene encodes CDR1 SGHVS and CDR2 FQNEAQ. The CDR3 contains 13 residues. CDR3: CASSLGEHYGYTF. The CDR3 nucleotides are TGTGCCAGCAGCTTAGGAGAGCACTATGGCTACACCTTC. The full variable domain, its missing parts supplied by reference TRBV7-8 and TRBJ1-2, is GAGVSQSPRYKVAKRGQDVALRCDPISGHVSLFWYQQALGQGPEFLTYFQNEAQLDKSGLPSDRFFAERPEGSVSTLKIQRTQQEDSAVYLCASSLGEHYGYTFGSGTRLTVV.

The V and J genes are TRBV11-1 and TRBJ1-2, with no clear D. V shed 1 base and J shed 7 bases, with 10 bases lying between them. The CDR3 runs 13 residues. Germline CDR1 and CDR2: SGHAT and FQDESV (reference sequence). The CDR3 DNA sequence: TGTGCCAGCAGCTTAGAAGGCGCCTCTGGCTACACCTTC. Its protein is CASSLEGASGYTF.

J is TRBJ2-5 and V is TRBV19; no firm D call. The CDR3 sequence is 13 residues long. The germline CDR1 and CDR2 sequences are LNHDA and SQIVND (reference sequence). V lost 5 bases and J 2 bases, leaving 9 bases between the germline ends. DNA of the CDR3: TGTGCCAGTAGTTCGGGCCTTCAAGAGACCCAGTACTTC. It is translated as CASSSGLQETQYF.

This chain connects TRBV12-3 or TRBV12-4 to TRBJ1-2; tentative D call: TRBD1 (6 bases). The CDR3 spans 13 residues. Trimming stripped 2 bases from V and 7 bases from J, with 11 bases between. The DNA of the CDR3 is TGTGCCAGCAGTTTAACCAGGGGCTTTGGCTACACCTTC. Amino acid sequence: CASSLTRGFGYTF.

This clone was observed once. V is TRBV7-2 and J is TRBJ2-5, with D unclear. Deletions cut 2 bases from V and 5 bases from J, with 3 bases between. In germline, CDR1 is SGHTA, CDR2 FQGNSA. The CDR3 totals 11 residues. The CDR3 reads CASSLLETQYF. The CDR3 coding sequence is TGTGCCAGCAGCTTACTGGAGACCCAGTACTTC. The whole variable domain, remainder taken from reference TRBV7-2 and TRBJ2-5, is GAGVSQSPSNKVTEKGKDVELRCDPISGHTALYWYRQSLGQGLEFLIYFQGNSAPDKSGLPSDRFSAERTGGSVSTLTIQRTQQEDSAVYLCASSLLETQYFGPGTRLLVL.

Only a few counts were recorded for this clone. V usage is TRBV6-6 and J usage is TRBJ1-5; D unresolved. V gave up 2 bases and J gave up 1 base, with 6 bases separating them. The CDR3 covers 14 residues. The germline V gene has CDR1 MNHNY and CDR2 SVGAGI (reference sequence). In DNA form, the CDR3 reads TGTGCCAGCAGTTACGGGTCGAGCAATCAGCCCCAGCATTTT. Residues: CASSYGSSNQPQHF.

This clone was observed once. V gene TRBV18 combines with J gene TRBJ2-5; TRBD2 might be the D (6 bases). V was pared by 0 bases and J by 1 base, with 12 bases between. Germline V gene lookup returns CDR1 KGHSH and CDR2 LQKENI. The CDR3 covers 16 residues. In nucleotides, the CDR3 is TGTGCCAGCTCACCACCGAGGTCGGGAGTCCAAGAGACCCAGTACTTC. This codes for CASSPPRSGVQETQYF. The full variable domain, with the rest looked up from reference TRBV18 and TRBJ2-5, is NAGVMQNPRHLVRRRGQEARLRCSPMKGHSHVYWYRQLPEEGLKFMVYLQKENIIDESGMPKERFSAEFPKEGPSILRIQQVVRGDSAAYFCASSPPRSGVQETQYFGPGTRLLVL.

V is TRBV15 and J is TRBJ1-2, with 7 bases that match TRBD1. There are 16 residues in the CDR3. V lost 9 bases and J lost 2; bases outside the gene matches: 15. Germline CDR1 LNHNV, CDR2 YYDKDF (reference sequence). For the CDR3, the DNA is TGTGCCACGTTACCCCTTGAGACAGGGCCGAACTATGGCTACACCTTC. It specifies CATLPLETGPNYGYTF.

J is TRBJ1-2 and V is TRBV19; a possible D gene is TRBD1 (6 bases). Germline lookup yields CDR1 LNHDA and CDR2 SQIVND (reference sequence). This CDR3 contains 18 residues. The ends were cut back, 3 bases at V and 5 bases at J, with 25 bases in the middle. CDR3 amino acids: CASSISDPCRGGDYGYTF. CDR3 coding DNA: TGTGCCAGTAGTATTTCAGACCCCTGTAGGGGGGGGGATTATGGCTACACCTTC.